This TCR beta chain was obtained from a study of beta chain features in type 1 diabetes. V lost 3 bases to trimming and J lost 1 base, with 9 bases between them. CDR1 is MNHEY, CDR2 SMNVEV, per germline (reference sequence). The length of the CDR3 is 14 residues. Reverse transcription of all isolated RNA meant that expressed TCRB transcripts were sequenced. Naive, central memory and regulatory T cell samples averaged around 4 million immunoSEQ reads each. The data were produced by immunoSEQ multiplex PCR, yet TCRdb's version contains in-frame clones alone and is incomplete. The table shows 350,000 to 450,000 clones, with roughly 15% occurring only once.

The TCR sequence derives from a woman in her late teens or twenties in good health. The sequenced sample consisted of naive CD4+ T cells from blood. The chain has TRBV27 and TRBJ1-1; no definite D call. DNA for the CDR3: TGTGCCAGCAGTTTCGGCCTAGGGAACACTGAAGCTTTCTTT. Encoded protein: CASSFGLGNTEAFF.